The 19 T cell receptor beta chains presented below share a single source sample, sequenced in a study of blood T cell repertoires in COVID-19. Data came from immunoSEQ multiplex PCR; TCRdb stores just in-frame clones and leaves some out. The sample records about 62,000 clones, roughly three quarters being singletons. The sample was peripheral blood. These receptors all come from a woman at least 80 years old with active or convalescent COVID-19.

The CDR3 sequence: CASSQGTGQPQHF. The DNA of the CDR3 is TGTGCCAGCAGCCAAGGCACGGGTCAGCCCCAGCATTTT. J is TRBJ1-5 and V is TRBV14; no reliable D call. There are 13 residues in the CDR3. CDR1 is SGHDN and CDR2 is FVKESK in the germline V gene. V shed 1 base and J shed 6 bases, with 7 bases lying between them.

This clone was picked up a small number of times. The CDR3 DNA reads TGTGCCAGCAGCTTAGGAGGACAAGCAGTCCTGACTTTC. It yields the protein CASSLGGQAVLTF. V usage is TRBV11-3 and J usage is TRBJ2-6; D perhaps matches TRBD1 (5 bases). The CDR3 has 13 amino acids. Trimming shortened V by 1 base and J by 13 bases, and 11 bases separated the two germline ends. Germline V gene lookup returns CDR1 SGHNT and CDR2 YENEEA.

The chain employs TRBV6-5 and TRBJ2-7, with TRBD2 matching over 12 bases. The CDR3 runs 15 residues. V lost 7 bases, J lost 6 bases, and 10 bases stayed unmatched. The germline gives CDR1 MNHEY, CDR2 SVGAGI. CDR3 coding DNA: TGTGCCAGCATCCCACTAGCGGGGGGTTACTCCGAGCAGTACTTC. Translating gives CASIPLAGGYSEQYF.

V is TRBV19 and J is TRBJ2-2; possibly TRBD2 for D (5 bases). CDR1 LNHDA and CDR2 SQIVND come from the germline V gene (reference sequence). V was shortened by 7 bases and J by 6 bases, with 21 bases between the two germline ends. The CDR3 spans 16 residues. The CDR3: CASTPLGRAASGELFF. In nucleotides, the CDR3 is TGTGCCAGTACCCCCTTAGGAAGAGCGGCCTCCGGGGAGCTGTTTTTT.

The rearrangement uses TRBV27 and TRBJ2-2; tentatively, D is TRBD1 (6 bases). This CDR3 contains 15 residues. Between the trimmed V and J ends, which lost 5 bases and 1 base, there was a span of 11 bases. The germline gives CDR1 MNHEY, CDR2 SMNVEV (reference sequence). CDR3 bases: TGTGCCAGCAGTCGGACAGTGATGAACACCGGGGAGCTGTTTTTT. As protein: CASSRTVMNTGELFF.

The CDR3, as DNA: TGTGCCAGTAGTATTGGGGACAGGGTGAACACTGAAGCTTTCTTT. Translation: CASSIGDRVNTEAFF. The chain carries TRBV19 and TRBJ1-1; 9 bases map to TRBD1. CDR3 length: 15 amino acids. Germline assignment: CDR1 LNHDA and CDR2 SQIVND (reference sequence). Trimming cost V 3 bases and J 0 bases; bases outside gene matches: 2.

Many counts were recorded for this clone. The rearrangement uses TRBV2 and TRBJ2-2, with TRBD2 identical over 8 bases. V was clipped by 6 bases and J by 6 bases; unmatched bases: 9. The CDR3 is 15 residues long. CDR1 is SNHLY, CDR2 FYNNEI, per germline. The CDR3 nucleotides read TGTGCCAGCAGGGAGGGTCTAGCGGGTGCCGGGGAGCTGTTTTTT. Translation gives CASREGLAGAGELFF.

This CDR3 is CASSLRQGDTEAFF. CDR3 DNA: TGTGCCAGCAGCTTAAGACAGGGAGACACTGAAGCTTTCTTT. The V call is TRBV11-3, the J call TRBJ1-1, with 7 nucleotides matching TRBD1. The CDR3 has 14 amino acids. Germline CDR1 reads SGHNT; CDR2 reads YENEEA. V lost 2 bases, J lost 3 bases, and 3 bases stayed unmatched.

The chain recombines TRBV5-1 with TRBJ2-5, with 8 bases matching TRBD1. CDR3 length: 15 amino acids. V shed 4 bases and J 5 bases; nucleotides not matched to a gene: 10. The V gene's germline CDR1 is SGHRS and CDR2 YFSETQ. The CDR3 DNA follows: TGCGCCAGCAGCGGCAACAGGGGGAGTAGGGAGACCCAGTACTTC. Its translation: CASSGNRGSRETQYF.

The genes are TRBV7-2 and TRBJ2-2; D not certain. Trimming took off 0 bases at V and 9 bases at J, with 11 bases between the two ends. This CDR3 spans 14 amino acids. Per germline, CDR1 SGHTA and CDR2 FQGNSA. For the CDR3, the DNA is TGTGCCAGCAGCTTAGCGGCGAGGAAACGGGAGCTGTTTTTT. This codes for CASSLAARKRELFF.

The J gene is TRBJ2-3, the V gene TRBV9, with a possible D match to TRBD2 (5 bases). The CDR3 totals 13 residues. Trimming took off 5 bases at V and 5 bases at J, with 12 bases between the two ends. The germline V gene encodes CDR1 SGDLS and CDR2 YYNGEE. CDR3 in DNA: TGTGCCAGCAGGCCCAGCGGTGGAGATACGCAGTATTTT. This sequence encodes CASRPSGGDTQYF.

The J gene is TRBJ1-1, the V gene TRBV4-1; D perhaps matches TRBD1 (6 bases). The CDR3 loop spans 18 amino acids. CDR1 and CDR2 (germline): MGHRA, YSYEKL. The ends were cut back, 1 base at V and 3 bases at J, with 21 bases in the middle. The CDR3 bases are TGCGCCAGCAGCCAAGTCGGGCACAGGGTAGTGTTGGACACTGAAGCTTTCTTT. It is translated as CASSQVGHRVVLDTEAFF.

The rearrangement links TRBV5-6 to TRBJ2-3, with 8 bases lining up with TRBD2. The CDR3 consists of 17 residues. J was trimmed by 2 bases and V by 1 base; bases with no gene match: 9. Per the germline V gene, CDR1 is SGHDT and CDR2 is YYEEEE. The CDR3 reads CASSLPGRGALTDTQYF. CDR3 nucleotide sequence: TGTGCCAGCAGCTTGCCTGGGCGGGGGGCCCTCACAGATACGCAGTATTTT.

The chain uses TRBV9 and TRBJ2-3; D unresolved. The CDR3 extends over 14 amino acids. The germline V and J ends were trimmed by 2 bases and 0 bases, with 7 bases remaining between them. Germline assignment: CDR1 SGDLS and CDR2 YYNGEE. DNA of the CDR3: TGTGCCAGCAGCGTTTTTTCTAGCACAGATACGCAGTATTTT. Translated, it gives CASSVFSSTDTQYF. Complete variable domain (other parts from reference TRBV9 and TRBJ2-3): DSGVTQTPKHLITATGQRVTLRCSPRSGDLSVYWYQQSLDQGLQFLIQYYNGEERAKGNILERFSAQQFPDLHSELNLSSLELGDSALYFCASSVFSSTDTQYFGPGTRLTVL.

The chain uses TRBV18 and TRBJ1-1; TRBD1 matches 9 bases. The CDR3 spans 15 residues. The ends lost 1 base at V and 6 bases at J; junction bases unmatched: 6. Germline V gene lookup returns CDR1 KGHSH and CDR2 LQKENI. Here the CDR3 DNA reads TGTGCCAGCTCACCACGACAGGGGGAGGCCTCTGAAGCTTTCTTT. It encodes CASSPRQGEASEAFF.

The chain carries TRBV5-1 and TRBJ1-2, with D possibly TRBD1 on 6 matching bases. The CDR3 is 15 residues long. The V gene lost 4 bases and the J gene lost 3 bases, with 16 bases spanning the gap. CDR1 SGHRS and CDR2 YFSETQ come from the germline V gene. The CDR3 region has the DNA TGCGCCAGCAGCCCGGAAGGGACATACCACTATGGCTACACCTTC. This sequence encodes CASSPEGTYHYGYTF.

The V gene is TRBV5-5, the J gene TRBJ2-5; 10 bases agree with TRBD2. CDR1 is SGHKS, CDR2 YYEKEE, per germline (reference sequence). The CDR3 is 13 residues long. Trimming at V came to 6 bases and at J to 5 bases, leaving 4 bases not matched to a gene. In DNA, the CDR3 is TGTGCCAGCAAAGCGGGGGGGCGGGAGACCCAGTACTTC. This translates into CASKAGGRETQYF.

The CDR3 DNA reads TGTGCCAGCAGCTTAGACACAGGGCGAAACACCATATATTTT. Protein: CASSLDTGRNTIYF. This chain uses TRBV13 with TRBJ1-3; the D gene is possibly TRBD1 (6 bases). This CDR3 contains 14 residues. The ends were cut back, 1 base at V and 5 bases at J, with 9 bases in the middle. Germline V gene lookup returns CDR1 PRHDT and CDR2 FYEKMQ (reference sequence).

This chain uses TRBV11-3 with TRBJ2-7, with D possibly being TRBD2 (5 bases). The CDR3 loop spans 14 amino acids. Germline V CDR1 and CDR2: SGHNT, YENEEA. Trimming cost V 4 bases and J 1 base, with 11 bases left between them. The CDR3 region is CASSSGMRSYEQYF. As DNA, the CDR3 is TGTGCCAGCAGCTCCGGGATGCGATCCTACGAGCAGTACTTC. The full variable domain, rest sourced from reference TRBV11-3 and TRBJ2-7, is EAGVVQSPRYKIIEKKQPVAFWCNPISGHNTLYWYLQNLGQGPELLIRYENEEAVDDSQLPKDRFSAERLKGVDSTLKIQPAELGDSAVYLCASSSGMRSYEQYFGPGTRLTVT.